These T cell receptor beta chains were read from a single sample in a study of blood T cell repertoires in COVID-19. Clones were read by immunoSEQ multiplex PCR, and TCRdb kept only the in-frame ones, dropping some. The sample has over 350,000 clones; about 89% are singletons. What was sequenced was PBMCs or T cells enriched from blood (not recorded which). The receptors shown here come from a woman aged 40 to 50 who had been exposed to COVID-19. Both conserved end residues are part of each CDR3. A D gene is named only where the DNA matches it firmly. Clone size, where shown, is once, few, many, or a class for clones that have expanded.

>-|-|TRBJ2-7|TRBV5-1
CASSSGTFYEQYF
TGCGCCAGCAGCTCGGGGACTTTCTACGAGCAGTACTTC
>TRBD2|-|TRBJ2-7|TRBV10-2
CASTPSGGTYEQYF
TGCGCCAGCACCCCTAGCGGGGGTACCTACGAGCAGTACTTC
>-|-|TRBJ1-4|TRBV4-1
CASSQEPLRGTSSPEKLFF
TGCGCCAGCAGCCAAGAACCCTTACGGGGGACCTCATCCCCTGAAAAACTGTTTTTT
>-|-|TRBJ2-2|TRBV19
CASSSIPRTNTGELFF
TGTGCCAGTAGCTCAATCCCTAGAACGAACACCGGGGAGCTGTTTTTT
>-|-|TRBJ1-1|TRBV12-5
CASKGRDTEAFF
TGTGCTAGCAAAGGCAGGGACACTGAAGCTTTCTTT
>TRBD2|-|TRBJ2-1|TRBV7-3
CASSLTAKAGGNEQFF
TGTGCCAGCAGCTTAACAGCGAAAGCGGGAGGCAATGAGCAGTTCTTC
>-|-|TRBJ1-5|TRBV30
CAWSGNGDQPQHF
TGTGCCTGGAGTGGTAACGGGGATCAGCCCCAGCATTTT
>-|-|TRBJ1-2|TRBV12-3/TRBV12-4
CASSPHSLYGYTF
TGTGCCAGCAGTCCCCACAGCCTCTATGGCTACACCTTC
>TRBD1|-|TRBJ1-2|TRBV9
CASSVGPTGLNYGYTF
TGTGCCAGCAGCGTAGGGCCGACAGGGCTAAACTATGGCTACACCTTC
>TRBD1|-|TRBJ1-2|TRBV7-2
CASSLVTGTVYGYTF
TGTGCCAGCAGCTTAGTCACCGGGACAGTCTATGGCTACACCTTC
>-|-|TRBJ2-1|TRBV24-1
CATSDLRPGVGNEQFF
TGTGCCACCAGTGATTTGCGTCCAGGGGTAGGGAATGAGCAGTTCTTC
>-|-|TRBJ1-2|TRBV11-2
CASSLEGGYGYTF
TGTGCCAGCAGCTTAGAAGGGGGCTATGGCTACACCTTC
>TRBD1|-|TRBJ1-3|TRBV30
CAWTMDRSAVNTIYF
TGTGCCTGGACTATGGACAGGTCGGCGGTAAACACCATATATTTT
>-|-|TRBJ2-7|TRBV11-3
CASSLEYLTQYF
TGTGCCAGCAGCCTAGAGTATTTGACTCAGTACTTC
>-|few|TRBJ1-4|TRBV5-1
CASSLAATNEKLFF
TGCGCCAGCAGCTTGGCGGCAACTAATGAAAAACTGTTTTTT
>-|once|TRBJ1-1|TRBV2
CASSVRGDTEAFF
TGTGCCAGCAGTGTGCGGGGAGACACTGAAGCTTTCTTT
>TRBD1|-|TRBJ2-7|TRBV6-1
CASSEDRGNSYEQYF
TGTGCCAGCAGTGAGGACAGGGGGAACTCCTACGAGCAGTACTTC
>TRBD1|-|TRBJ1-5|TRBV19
CASSMGDRVNQPQHF
TGTGCCAGTAGTATGGGGGACAGAGTCAATCAGCCCCAGCATTTT
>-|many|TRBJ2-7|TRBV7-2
CASSLSEAGSYEQYF
TGTGCCAGCAGCTTAAGTGAAGCGGGCTCCTACGAGCAGTACTTC
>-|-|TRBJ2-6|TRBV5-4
CASRARQDSSGANVLTF
TGTGCCAGCAGAGCTAGACAGGACTCTTCTGGGGCCAACGTCCTGACTTTC
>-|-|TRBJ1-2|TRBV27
CASSPLRTVYGYTF
TGTGCCAGCAGTCCTCTCCGGACAGTCTATGGCTACACCTTC
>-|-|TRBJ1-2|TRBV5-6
CASSLYRSNYGYTF
TGTGCCAGCAGCTTGTACAGATCTAACTATGGCTACACCTTC
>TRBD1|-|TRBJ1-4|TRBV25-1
CASIGTRQGISEKLFF
TGTGCCAGCATTGGGACCAGACAGGGTATTAGTGAAAAACTGTTTTTT
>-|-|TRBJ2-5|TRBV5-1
CASSLSGPGETQYF
TGCGCCAGCAGCTTGAGTGGGCCTGGGGAGACCCAGTACTTC
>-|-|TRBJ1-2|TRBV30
CAWRPPGGGYTF
TGTGCCTGGAGACCCCCCGGGGGTGGCTACACCTTC
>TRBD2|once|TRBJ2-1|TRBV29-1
CSVPSSWGGIYNEQFF
TGCAGCGTCCCATCCTCTTGGGGGGGTATATACAATGAGCAGTTCTTC
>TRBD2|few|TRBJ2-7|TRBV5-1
CASSSLTSGTYEQYF
TGCGCCAGCAGCTCCCTGACTAGCGGGACCTACGAGCAGTACTTC
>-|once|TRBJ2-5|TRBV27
CASSPMVTGGIKETQYF
TGTGCCAGCAGTCCTATGGTGACAGGTGGAATAAAAGAGACCCAGTACTTC
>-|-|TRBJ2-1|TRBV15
CATSRDLESEQFF
TGTGCCACCAGCAGAGATTTGGAGAGTGAGCAGTTCTTC
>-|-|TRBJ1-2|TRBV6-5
CASSRSGKYGYTF
TGTGCCAGCAGTAGGTCAGGGAAGTATGGCTACACCTTC
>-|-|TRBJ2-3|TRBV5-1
CASSLASTDTQYF
TGCGCCAGCAGCTTAGCTAGCACAGATACGCAGTATTTT
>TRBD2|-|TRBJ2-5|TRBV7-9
CASSTGLAGETQYF
TGTGCCAGCAGCACGGGACTAGCGGGGGAGACCCAGTACTTC
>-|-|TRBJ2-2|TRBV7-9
CASSLLGVSTGELFF
TGTGCCAGCAGCTTACTCGGTGTTAGCACCGGGGAGCTGTTTTTT
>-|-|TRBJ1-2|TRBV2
CASSEARQRGYTF
TGTGCCAGCAGTGAAGCGAGACAGAGGGGCTACACCTTC
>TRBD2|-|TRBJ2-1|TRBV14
CASSQGGGGYNEQFF
TGTGCCAGCAGCCAAGGTGGGGGGGGTTACAATGAGCAGTTCTTC
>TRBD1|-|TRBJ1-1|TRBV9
CASSASTGFTEAFF
TGTGCCAGCAGCGCCTCGACAGGGTTCACTGAAGCTTTCTTT
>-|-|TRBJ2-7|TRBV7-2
CASSPTWGQVEQYF
TGTGCCAGCAGCCCGACTTGGGGGCAGGTCGAGCAGTACTTC
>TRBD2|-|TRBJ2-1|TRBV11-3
CASSLVLAGSYNEQFF
TGTGCCAGCAGCTTAGTACTAGCGGGTTCCTACAATGAGCAGTTCTTC
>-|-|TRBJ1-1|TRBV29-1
CSVEETRGEAFF
TGCAGCGTTGAAGAAACCAGGGGTGAAGCTTTCTTT
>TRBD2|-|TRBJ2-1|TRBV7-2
CASSLAGNRGEQFF
TGTGCCAGCTCTCTAGCGGGAAATAGGGGTGAGCAGTTCTTC
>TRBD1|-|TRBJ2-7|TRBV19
CASSRQGQGSYEQYF
TGTGCCAGTAGTAGACAAGGACAGGGGAGCTACGAGCAGTACTTC
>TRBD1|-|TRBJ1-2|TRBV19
CASSPRLGQGNYGYTF
TGTGCCAGTAGTCCCCGTCTGGGACAGGGTAACTATGGCTACACCTTC
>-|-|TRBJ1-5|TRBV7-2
CASSLTGSQPQHF
TGTGCCAGCAGCTTAACAGGGTCTCAGCCCCAGCATTTT
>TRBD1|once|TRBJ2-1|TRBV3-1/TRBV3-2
CASTRDRGNNEQFF
TGTGCCAGCACCAGGGACAGGGGCAACAATGAGCAGTTCTTC
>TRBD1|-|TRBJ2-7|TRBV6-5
CASSQTGSATYEQYF
TGTGCCAGCAGCCAGACAGGGTCCGCTACCTACGAGCAGTACTTC
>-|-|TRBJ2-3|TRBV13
CASSTRAGVGTDTQYF
TGTGCCAGCAGCACCCGGGCGGGTGTGGGCACAGATACGCAGTATTTT
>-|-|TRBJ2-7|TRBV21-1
CASSKEPRREGEQYF
TGTGCCAGCAGCAAAGAGCCTCGGCGGGAGGGAGAGCAGTACTTC
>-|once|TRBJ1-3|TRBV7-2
CASSLNRADTIYF
TGTGCCAGCAGCTTAAACAGGGCGGACACCATATATTTT
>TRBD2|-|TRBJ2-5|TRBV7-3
CASSSAGLEETQYF
TGTGCCAGCAGCTCTGCCGGACTAGAAGAGACCCAGTACTTC
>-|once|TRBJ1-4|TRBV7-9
CASSLMSEKLFF
TGTGCCAGCAGCTTAATGAGTGAAAAACTGTTTTTT
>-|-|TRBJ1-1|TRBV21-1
CASSKVRRGRGTEAFF
TGTGCCAGCAGCAAAGTTCGGCGAGGGAGGGGCACTGAAGCTTTCTTT
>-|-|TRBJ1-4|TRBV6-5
CASSYSGAGMGEKLFF
TGTGCCAGCAGTTACTCCGGCGCAGGGATGGGTGAAAAACTGTTTTTT
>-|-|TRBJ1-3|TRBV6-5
CASRWSSGNTIYF
TGTGCCAGCCGGTGGAGCTCTGGAAACACCATATATTTT
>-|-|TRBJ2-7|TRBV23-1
CASSQSRVSSYEQYF
TGCGCCAGCAGTCAATCCAGGGTGTCGTCCTACGAGCAGTACTTC
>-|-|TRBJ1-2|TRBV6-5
CASSYWIRRYGYTF
TGTGCCAGCAGTTACTGGATCAGGCGCTATGGCTACACCTTC
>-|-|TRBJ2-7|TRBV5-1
CASSFGQGGDEQYF
TGCGCCAGCAGCTTCGGTCAGGGAGGAGACGAGCAGTACTTC
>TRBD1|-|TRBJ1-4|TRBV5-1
CASSSGDRGLSNEKLFF
TGCGCCAGCAGCAGCGGGGACAGGGGGCTGTCTAATGAAAAACTGTTTTTT
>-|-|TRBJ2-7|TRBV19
CASSIRLVDEQYF
TGTGCCAGTAGTATTAGGCTAGTTGACGAGCAGTACTTC
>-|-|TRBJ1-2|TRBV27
CASSRRYETDYGYTF
TGTGCCAGCAGTCGCCGATATGAGACAGACTATGGCTACACCTTC
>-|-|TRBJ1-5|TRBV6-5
CASGAGWNQPQHF
TGTGCCAGCGGAGCAGGGTGGAATCAGCCCCAGCATTTT